This T cell receptor beta chain originates from a study of blood T cell repertoires in COVID-19. The protocol was immunoSEQ multiplex PCR, while the TCRdb copy is restricted to in-frame clones and leaves out a portion. The data contain about 94,000 clones, around 82% of them seen just once; the ten biggest clones take up 6.3%. V gave up 4 bases and J gave up 3 bases; unmatched junction bases: 8. Germline V gene sequence: CDR1 SGHDT, CDR2 YYEEEE. The CDR3 sequence is 15 residues long. This clonotype was obtained from a man between 60 and 75 years old with acute or convalescent COVID-19. The specimen sequenced was peripheral blood. The gene calls are TRBV5-6 and TRBJ1-2, with 8 bases fitting TRBD1. CDR3 nucleotides: TGTGCCAGCAGCCGGACAGGGTGGAAAGACTATGGCTACACCTTC. This encodes CASSRTGWKDYGYTF.